The following is a TCR beta chain sequence with its context. The antigen is not known. The V and J ends lost 1 base and 3 bases respectively, with 15 bases between them. The germline V gene encodes CDR1 LNHDA and CDR2 SQIVND (reference sequence). The CDR3 has 17 amino acids. This entry comes from a study of shared clonotypes between healthy human individuals. Authors' methods: ImmunoSEQ yielded junction-only sequences lacking quality scores, so filtering differed. Sequencing used immunoSEQ multiplex PCR; TCRdb keeps in-frame clones, though not all of them. That table furnishes V, J and clone size, whereas the DNA furnished D and trimming. This sample has about 480,000 clones; over 60% occur once, and the top ten carry around 12%. General study findings and limits: It was anticipated that sequencing depth would influence how many clonotypes donors shared. The represented genetic and exposure-history diversity was limited by the small number of donors.

This clonotype originated in a woman aged 40 to 55 in good health. Some clones in this sample may be carry-over from other donors' samples. The J gene is TRBJ1-4, the V gene TRBV19; D unclear. The sequencing sample was made of PBMCs. The CDR3 here is CASSIGPGPGANEKLFF. The CDR3, as DNA: TGTGCCAGTAGTATAGGCCCAGGCCCCGGAGCTAATGAAAAACTGTTTTTT.